Listed below are T cell receptor beta chains from one sample, sequenced in a study of vaccination and CD4 T cells after COVID-19. No antigen is known for these receptors. TCRdb analysed the PCR reads with MiXCR anew, one entry per CDR3 protein. The data contain nearly 15,000 distinct CDR3 sequences, 52% of them singletons. Sequenced input: CD4+ T cells from blood, cultured in vitro. Every receptor here comes from a human donor who had recovered from COVID-19. The CDR3 runs from the conserved cysteine through the conserved F or W. Fields, in order: J gene, D gene, clone size, V gene, CDR3 DNA, CDR3 protein. The D gene is left open where the match is weak. Not all rows give a size; the values are once, few, many and, for expanded clones, a class.

j_call: TRBJ2-1
d_call: -
clone_size: -
v_call: TRBV5-8
cdr3_nt: TGTGCCAGCAGCTTGAATTGGGAGAATGAGCAGTTCTTC
cdr3_aa: CASSLNWENEQFF

j_call: TRBJ2-7
d_call: TRBD1
clone_size: -
v_call: TRBV7-8
cdr3_nt: TGTGCCAGCAGCTCTGCGGGACAGGGCTACTACGAGCAGTACTTC
cdr3_aa: CASSSAGQGYYEQYF

j_call: TRBJ2-1
d_call: TRBD2
clone_size: -
v_call: TRBV20-1
cdr3_nt: TGCAGTGCTAAGCGGGGCTCCTACAATGAGCAGTTCTTC
cdr3_aa: CSAKRGSYNEQFF

j_call: TRBJ2-2
d_call: TRBD1
clone_size: -
v_call: TRBV20-1
cdr3_nt: TGCAGTGCTATAACAGGGGGAGACACCGGGGAGCTGTTTTTT
cdr3_aa: CSAITGGDTGELFF

j_call: TRBJ1-1
d_call: -
clone_size: -
v_call: TRBV28
cdr3_nt: TGTGCCAGCAGTTTGATGAACACTGAAGCTTTCTTT
cdr3_aa: CASSLMNTEAFF

j_call: TRBJ1-1
d_call: -
clone_size: -
v_call: TRBV12-3/TRBV12-4
cdr3_nt: TGTGCCATCTCCGAGAACACTGAAGCTTTCTTT
cdr3_aa: CAISENTEAFF

j_call: TRBJ1-3
d_call: TRBD1
clone_size: -
v_call: TRBV28
cdr3_nt: TGTGCCAGCAGTCAGCAGGGGGCCAGAAACACCATATATTTT
cdr3_aa: CASSQQGARNTIYF

j_call: TRBJ2-3
d_call: TRBD2
clone_size: -
v_call: TRBV11-1
cdr3_nt: TGTGCCAGCAGCTTGCGTCCCTCTCTAGCGGGAAGCACAGATACGCAGTATTTT
cdr3_aa: CASSLRPSLAGSTDTQYF

j_call: TRBJ2-2
d_call: TRBD2
clone_size: -
v_call: TRBV20-1
cdr3_nt: TGCAGTGCTAAGTCAGCGGGAGCCAACACCGGGGAGCTGTTTTTT
cdr3_aa: CSAKSAGANTGELFF

j_call: TRBJ1-5
d_call: -
clone_size: -
v_call: TRBV25-1
cdr3_nt: TGTGCCAGCAGTGGGGTGGGGTGGCAGCCCCAGCATTTT
cdr3_aa: CASSGVGWQPQHF

j_call: TRBJ2-5
d_call: -
clone_size: -
v_call: TRBV28
cdr3_nt: TGTGCCAGCACCGACTCAGATAGAGAGACCCAGTACTTC
cdr3_aa: CASTDSDRETQYF

j_call: TRBJ2-7
d_call: -
clone_size: once
v_call: TRBV21-1
cdr3_nt: TGTGCCAGCAGCGAATTGGGACAGGGGGTTCCAAGGAGCGAGCAGTACTTC
cdr3_aa: CASSELGQGVPRSEQYF

j_call: TRBJ2-7
d_call: TRBD1
clone_size: -
v_call: TRBV27
cdr3_nt: TGTGCCAGCAGTCCAAGCCCGGACAGGGGAACCTACGAGCAGTACTTC
cdr3_aa: CASSPSPDRGTYEQYF

j_call: TRBJ2-1
d_call: TRBD2
clone_size: -
v_call: TRBV7-2
cdr3_nt: TGTGCCAGCAGCTTAGGCCTTCTAGCGGGAGTTTCGGATGAGCAGTTCTTC
cdr3_aa: CASSLGLLAGVSDEQFF

j_call: TRBJ1-5
d_call: -
clone_size: few
v_call: TRBV12-3/TRBV12-4
cdr3_nt: TGTGCCAGCAGTGCTGGCCTCGTGGAGTATTTT
cdr3_aa: CASSAGLVEYF

j_call: TRBJ2-3
d_call: TRBD2
clone_size: -
v_call: TRBV6-5
cdr3_nt: TGTGCCAGCAGTTACGGGACTAGCGGGAGTGGAAGTGGAGATACGCAGTATTTT
cdr3_aa: CASSYGTSGSGSGDTQYF

j_call: TRBJ1-5
d_call: -
clone_size: -
v_call: TRBV7-2
cdr3_nt: TGCGCCAGCAGCCAAGAGGCAGATCAGCCCCAGCATTTT
cdr3_aa: CASSQEADQPQHF

j_call: TRBJ1-6
d_call: -
clone_size: few
v_call: TRBV15
cdr3_nt: TGTGCCACCAGCAGAGCTGAGGGGTACTATAATTCACCCCTCCACTTT
cdr3_aa: CATSRAEGYYNSPLHF

j_call: TRBJ1-2
d_call: -
clone_size: -
v_call: TRBV4-2
cdr3_nt: TGTGCCAGCAGCCAAGATCCAGGGAGGGACTATGGCTACACCTTC
cdr3_aa: CASSQDPGRDYGYTF

j_call: TRBJ1-1
d_call: TRBD1
clone_size: -
v_call: TRBV29-1
cdr3_nt: TGCAGCGCTGCAACAGGGGTTAGGGAAGTGAACACTGAAGCTTTCTTT
cdr3_aa: CSAATGVREVNTEAFF

j_call: TRBJ1-2
d_call: -
clone_size: few
v_call: TRBV4-3
cdr3_nt: TGCGCCAGCAGCGTGACAGGTTCCTATGGCTACACCTTC
cdr3_aa: CASSVTGSYGYTF

j_call: TRBJ2-2
d_call: -
clone_size: -
v_call: TRBV12-3/TRBV12-4
cdr3_nt: TGTGCCAGCAGTTTTTATGCCGGGGAGCTGTTTTTT
cdr3_aa: CASSFYAGELFF

j_call: TRBJ2-7
d_call: -
clone_size: -
v_call: TRBV27
cdr3_nt: TGTGCCAGCAGTCCGACAGGTCGGCCCTACGAGCAGTACTTC
cdr3_aa: CASSPTGRPYEQYF

j_call: TRBJ2-5
d_call: -
clone_size: -
v_call: TRBV5-1
cdr3_nt: TGCGCCAGCAGCTTGTACAGGGAACAGACCCAGTACTTC
cdr3_aa: CASSLYREQTQYF

j_call: TRBJ1-4
d_call: TRBD1
clone_size: -
v_call: TRBV29-1
cdr3_nt: TGCAGCGTCGTAACCGGGACAGGGGCGCGAAAACTGTTTTTT
cdr3_aa: CSVVTGTGARKLFF

j_call: TRBJ1-3
d_call: -
clone_size: -
v_call: TRBV2
cdr3_nt: TGTGCCAGCACCCTGGCCCGAGGAACCATATATTTT
cdr3_aa: CASTLARGTIYF

j_call: TRBJ2-5
d_call: TRBD2
clone_size: few
v_call: TRBV20-1
cdr3_nt: TGCAGTGCTAGAGATTCAGCGGGAGGAGAGACCCAGTACTTC
cdr3_aa: CSARDSAGGETQYF

j_call: TRBJ2-3
d_call: TRBD1
clone_size: -
v_call: TRBV6-1
cdr3_nt: TGTGCCAGCAGTCCGGGACAGGGTACAGATACGCAGTATTTT
cdr3_aa: CASSPGQGTDTQYF

j_call: TRBJ2-7
d_call: -
clone_size: -
v_call: TRBV1
cdr3_nt: TGCACCAGCAGCCAAAACAACTGGACGGAAATCTGCGAGCAGTACTTC
cdr3_aa: CTSSQNNWTEICEQYF